Below are 12 T cell receptor beta chains sequenced from a single sample in a study of blood T cell repertoires in COVID-19. Some clones are missing from TCRdb's copy, which holds only in-frame ones; the method was immunoSEQ multiplex PCR. The sample lists about 220,000 clones, around four fifths occurring once. The sample was peripheral blood. All receptors derive from a woman in her 70s with COVID-19, enrolled during active disease.

This rearrangement joins TRBV10-3 to TRBJ2-3, with TRBD1 as a possible D gene (6 bases). The CDR3 loop spans 17 amino acids. V was shortened by 11 bases and J by 0 bases, with 24 bases between the two germline ends. Germline V gene sequence: CDR1 ENHRY, CDR2 SYGVKD. CDR3 nucleotide sequence: TGTGCCCTTTCTGAGGGACATCCTCAGTCTAGCACAGATACGCAGTATTTT. Translating it yields CALSEGHPQSSTDTQYF.

The V and J genes are TRBV9 and TRBJ2-7; 10 bases are shared with TRBD2. CDR3 length: 17 residues. Germline CDR1 is SGDLS and CDR2 is YYNGEE. J was trimmed by 5 bases and V by 0 bases; bases with no gene match: 11. CDR3 amino acids: CASSVGGLAGVAHEQYF. The DNA for the CDR3 is TGTGCCAGCAGCGTAGGGGGTCTAGCGGGAGTGGCCCACGAGCAGTACTTC. The entire variable domain, with the rest obtained from reference TRBV9 and TRBJ2-7, is as follows: DSGVTQTPKHLITATGQRVTLRCSPRSGDLSVYWYQQSLDQGLQFLIQYYNGEERAKGNILERFSAQQFPDLHSELNLSSLELGDSALYFCASSVGGLAGVAHEQYFGPGTRLTVT.

This chain links TRBV5-8 with TRBJ2-1; TRBD2 matches at 10 bases. CDR3 length: 12 amino acids. Germline loops: CDR1 SGHTS, CDR2 YDEGEE. V was pared by 10 bases and J by 8 bases, with 6 bases of the junction left unmatched. CDR3 in DNA: TGTGCCTCCCGTCTAGCGGGGGATGAGCAGTTCTTC. Its translation is CASRLAGDEQFF.

The chain is built from TRBV11-3 and TRBJ2-2; D gene unclear. Trimming removed 6 bases from V and 5 bases from J, with 13 bases in between. The CDR3 totals 14 residues. Germline lookup yields CDR1 SGHNT and CDR2 YENEEA. This CDR3 is CASRVSDVTGELFF. The CDR3 region has the DNA TGTGCCAGCAGAGTAAGCGACGTAACCGGGGAGCTGTTTTTT.

The rearrangement links TRBV5-1 to TRBJ2-7; 7 bases fit TRBD2. V shed 5 bases and J 1 base; nucleotides not matched to a gene: 6. The CDR3 is 14 amino acids. Germline loops: CDR1 SGHRS, CDR2 YFSETQ. The DNA of the CDR3 is TGCGCCAGCAGGAGACTAGCCACTTCCTACGAGCAGTACTTC. Amino acid sequence: CASRRLATSYEQYF.

V is TRBV18 and J is TRBJ2-1; possible D gene TRBD2, 6 bases. V was trimmed by 0 bases and J by 10 bases, leaving 16 bases between them. CDR1 is KGHSH, CDR2 LQKENI, per germline. The CDR3 contains 15 residues. The DNA of the CDR3 is TGTGCCAGCTCACCACCGCTGACTAGTTTTATCGAGCAGTTCTTC. This codes for CASSPPLTSFIEQFF.

This clone was detected only once. The chain is built from TRBV28 and TRBJ1-6; TRBD1 is a possible D gene (5 bases). The CDR3 has 18 amino acids. V was cut by 6 bases and J by 0 bases, with 18 bases left in between. From germline, CDR1 is MDHEN and CDR2 SYDVKM. As DNA, the CDR3 is TGTGCCAGCAGCACTACGGGGGTGTTTAGCTCCTATAATTCACCCCTCCACTTT. This codes for CASSTTGVFSSYNSPLHF.

This clone has only one observation. The chain links TRBV30 to TRBJ2-7; 11 bases map to TRBD1. Germline assignment: CDR1 GTSNPN and CDR2 SVGIG (reference sequence). Trimming cost V 8 bases and J 4 bases; bases outside gene matches: 4. CDR3 length: 12 residues. Here the CDR3 reads CALGQGAYEQYF. The CDR3 DNA sequence: TGTGCCCTCGGACAGGGGGCTTACGAGCAGTACTTC.

This sequence joins TRBV18 and TRBJ1-5; 12 bases align to TRBD1. V lost 6 bases, J lost 5 bases, and 5 bases stayed unmatched. This CDR3 is 15 amino acids long. Germline CDR1 reads KGHSH; CDR2 reads LQKENI. Here the CDR3 DNA reads TGTGCCAGCTCTCGGGACAGGGGGCAGGATCAGCCCCAGCATTTT. This encodes CASSRDRGQDQPQHF.

The CDR3 region has the DNA TGTGCCAGCAGCCCTCTGTCGTCGGCGGGATACCTCACAGATACGCAGTATTTT. Translation: CASSPLSSAGYLTDTQYF. V usage is TRBV6-2 or TRBV6-3 and J usage is TRBJ2-3; D might be TRBD2 (6 bases). Trimming removed 6 bases at V and 2 bases at J, with 24 bases between. The CDR3 covers 18 residues. The V gene's germline CDR1 is MNHEY and CDR2 SVGEGT.

The chain recombines TRBV6-5 with TRBJ1-1; a weak D match, TRBD1 (5 bases). Germline V lookup: CDR1 MNHEY, CDR2 SVGAGI. The CDR3 is 15 residues long. With 6 bases removed from V and 4 bases from J, the gap between germline ends came to 18 bases. In nucleotides, the CDR3 is TGTGCCAGCAGCGTGGGGGGACCATCGGGCACTGAAGCTTTCTTT. Translating it yields CASSVGGPSGTEAFF.

The rearrangement links TRBV5-1 to TRBJ1-2; no reliable D call. Germline values: CDR1 SGHRS, CDR2 YFSETQ. Trimming cost V 4 bases and J 4 bases, with 14 bases left between them. The CDR3 is 14 amino acids. The CDR3 sequence: CASSPLPDTYGYTF. CDR3 in DNA: TGCGCCAGCAGCCCATTACCTGACACCTATGGCTACACCTTC. Supplemented by reference TRBV5-1 and TRBJ1-2, the full variable domain reads KAGVTQTPRYLIKTRGQQVTLSCSPISGHRSVSWYQQTPGQGLQFLFEYFSETQRNKGNFPGRFSGRQFSNSRSEMNVSTLELGDSALYLCASSPLPDTYGYTFGSGTRLTVV.